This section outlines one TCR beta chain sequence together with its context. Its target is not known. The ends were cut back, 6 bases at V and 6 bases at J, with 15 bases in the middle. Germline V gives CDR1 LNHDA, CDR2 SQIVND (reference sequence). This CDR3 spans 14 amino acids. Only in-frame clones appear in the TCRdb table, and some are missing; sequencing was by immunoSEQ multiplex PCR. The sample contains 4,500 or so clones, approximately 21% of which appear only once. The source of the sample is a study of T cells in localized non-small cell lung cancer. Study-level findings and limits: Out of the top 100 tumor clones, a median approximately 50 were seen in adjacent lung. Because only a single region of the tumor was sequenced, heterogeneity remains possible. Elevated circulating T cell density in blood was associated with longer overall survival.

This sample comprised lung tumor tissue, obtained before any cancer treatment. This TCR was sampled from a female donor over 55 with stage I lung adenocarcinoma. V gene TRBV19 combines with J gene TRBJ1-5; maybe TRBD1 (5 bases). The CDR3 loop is CASRGRGFLQPQHF. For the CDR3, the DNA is TGTGCCAGTAGGGGACGGGGATTCCTTCAGCCCCAGCATTTT.